These 32 T cell receptor beta chains were all obtained from the same sample, sequenced in a study of cytomegalovirus exposure and HLA in healthy donors. This PCR relied on a set of 60 Vbeta primers and 13 Jbeta primers. Here immunoSEQ multiplex PCR was the method, and the copy in TCRdb shows in-frame clones only, minus some. The sample includes some 170,000 clones, roughly 79% of them seen just once. Sample: PBMCs. The source is a woman under 30 in good health and CMV-seropositive.

This clone was recorded only once. The chain joins TRBV7-8 to TRBJ2-3; 8 nucleotides agree with TRBD2. Germline CDR1 and CDR2: SGHVS and FQNEAQ. The CDR3 runs to 15 residues. V was clipped by 2 bases and J by 7 bases; unmatched bases: 8. CDR3 DNA sequence: TGTGCCAGCAGCTTATATAGCGGGGATCCCAATACGCAGTATTTT. Protein product: CASSLYSGDPNTQYF.

The gene calls are TRBV23-1 and TRBJ1-1, with D perhaps matching TRBD1 (6 bases). TRBV23-1 is designated an ORF whose function remains uncertain. The CDR3 runs 16 residues. V was clipped by 0 bases and J by 8 bases, with 19 bases between them. The DNA for the CDR3 is TGCGCCAGCAGTCAATCGGGGGCCGACTTAGCCCCAGAAGCTTTCTTT. The encoded protein is CASSQSGADLAPEAFF.

This chain uses TRBV15 with TRBJ2-1; 7 bases fit TRBD1. CDR1 is LNHNV and CDR2 is YYDKDF in the germline V gene (reference sequence). The V segment lost 3 bases and the J segment 7 bases; nucleotides outside the gene matches: 3. This CDR3 contains 13 residues. Here the CDR3 DNA reads TGTGCCACCAGCAGGGGGACAGTTAATGAGCAGTTCTTC. Translated: CATSRGTVNEQFF. The full variable domain, with the rest looked up from reference TRBV15 and TRBJ2-1, is DAMVIQNPRYQVTQFGKPVTLSCSQTLNHNVMYWYQQKSSQAPKLLFHYYDKDFNNEADTPDNFQSRRPNTSFCFLDIRSPGLGDTAMYLCATSRGTVNEQFFGPGTRLTVL.

The chain recombines TRBV9 with TRBJ2-7, with TRBD2 as a possible D gene (7 bases). Trimming cost V 2 bases and J 7 bases, with 19 bases left between them. CDR1 and CDR2 (germline): SGDLS, YYNGEE. The CDR3 covers 15 residues. In nucleotides, the CDR3 is TGTGCCAGCAGCGTTGGTGTGCAAAGGGGGGGGGAGCAGTACTTC. Its translation is CASSVGVQRGGEQYF.

Points on this clone: It is likely a read error, because the conserved phenylalanine at the end of the CDR3 is missing. The chain combines TRBV19 with TRBJ1-1, with 7 bases lining up with TRBD1. V lost 4 bases and J lost 7; bases outside the gene matches: 9. CDR3 length: 14 amino acids. Germline values: CDR1 LNHDA, CDR2 SQIVND (reference sequence). CDR3: CASSNTGARGEAFS. In nucleotides, the CDR3 is TGTGCCAGTAGTAATACAGGGGCCCGGGGTGAAGCTTTCTCT.

This chain uses TRBV19 with TRBJ2-1, with 12 bases fitting TRBD2. Per the germline V gene, CDR1 is LNHDA and CDR2 is SQIVND (reference sequence). The CDR3 totals 14 residues. V dropped 7 bases and J dropped 7; count of bases not matched to a gene: 5. Written as DNA, the CDR3 is TGTGCCAGTAACCTAGCGGGGGGGCTAAATGAGCAGTTCTTC. It specifies CASNLAGGLNEQFF.

V usage is TRBV12-2 and J usage is TRBJ2-1; the table's D call, TRBD2, has no DNA check behind it. TRBV12-2 is a listed pseudogene. This CDR3 spans 16 amino acids. The CDR3 loop is CASRLDLSGGSNEQFF. The CDR3 bases are TGTGCAAGTCGCTTAGATCTGAGCGGGGGAAGCAATGAGCAGTTCTTC.

The chain joins TRBV7-2 to TRBJ2-2; possibly TRBD2 for D (6 bases). With 5 bases removed from V and 4 bases from J, the gap between germline ends came to 11 bases. This CDR3 comprises 14 residues. CDR1 is SGHTA and CDR2 is FQGNSA in the germline V gene. The CDR3 sequence is CASSITRGTGELFF. The CDR3 coding sequence is TGTGCCAGCAGCATCACGCGGGGCACCGGGGAGCTGTTTTTT. Complete variable domain (other parts from reference TRBV7-2 and TRBJ2-2): GAGVSQSPSNKVTEKGKDVELRCDPISGHTALYWYRQSLGQGLEFLIYFQGNSAPDKSGLPSDRFSAERTGGSVSTLTIQRTQQEDSAVYLCASSITRGTGELFFGEGSRLTVL.

The DNA for the CDR3 is TGCGCCAGCTCACGGGAGACAGCCATGAACACTGAAGCTTTCTTT. Protein: CASSRETAMNTEAFF. The chain employs TRBV4-1 and TRBJ1-1, with a possible D match to TRBD1 (5 bases). V was clipped by 8 bases and J by 0 bases, with 16 bases between them. Germline V gene lookup returns CDR1 MGHRA and CDR2 YSYEKL. The CDR3 is 15 residues long.

The chain combines TRBV5-1 with TRBJ1-6, with 7 bases identical to TRBD1. Looked up from germline, CDR1 is SGHRS and CDR2 is YFSETQ. Trimming removed 2 bases from V and 5 bases from J; junction bases left unmatched: 4. This CDR3 spans 15 amino acids. CDR3 DNA sequence: TGCGCCAGCAGCTTCCGGGACAGAGATAATTCACCCCTCCACTTT. As protein: CASSFRDRDNSPLHF.

V and J are TRBV11-3 and TRBJ1-1; 7 bases line up with TRBD1. The CDR3 is 14 residues long. CDR1 SGHNT and CDR2 YENEEA come from the germline V gene. Trimming at V came to 2 bases and at J to 1 base, leaving 1 base not matched to a gene. CDR3 sequence (DNA): TGTGCCAGCAGCTTAAACAGGGGGAACACTGAAGCTTTCTTT. The encoded protein is CASSLNRGNTEAFF.

The V call is TRBV7-8, the J call TRBJ2-5; D is unclear. Trimming removed 2 bases at V and 1 base at J, with 8 bases between. The V gene's germline CDR1 is SGHVS and CDR2 FQNEAQ. This CDR3 region has 14 residues. The CDR3 is CASSLLNSQETQYF. The CDR3 bases are TGTGCCAGCAGCTTACTGAACAGCCAAGAGACCCAGTACTTC.

The chain links TRBV5-6 to TRBJ1-4; a weak D match, TRBD1 (5 bases). The V end lost 1 base, the J end lost 8 bases, and 12 bases lay between the germline ends. This CDR3 is 14 amino acids long. Looked up from germline, CDR1 is SGHDT and CDR2 is YYEEEE. The CDR3 here is CASSLSINREKLFF. The CDR3 DNA sequence: TGTGCCAGCAGCTTGTCCATAAACAGGGAAAAACTGTTTTTT. Supplemented by reference TRBV5-6 and TRBJ1-4, the full variable domain reads DAGVTQSPTHLIKTRGQQVTLRCSPKSGHDTVSWYQQALGQGPQFIFQYYEEEERQRGNFPDRFSGHQFPNYSSELNVNALLLGDSALYLCASSLSINREKLFFGSGTQLSVL.

The V call is TRBV15, the J call TRBJ2-7, with a weak D call TRBD1 (8 bases). Germline V lookup: CDR1 LNHNV, CDR2 YYDKDF (reference sequence). The V end lost 4 bases, the J end lost 2 bases, and 24 bases lay between the germline ends. The CDR3 sequence is 18 residues long. The CDR3 bases are TGTGCCACCAGCACGGGGAGGGGGCGACAGGGGATGACCTACGAGCAGTACTTC. As protein: CATSTGRGRQGMTYEQYF.

The chain links TRBV7-6 to TRBJ2-3, with 11 bases that match TRBD2. J lost 2 bases, V lost 5 bases, and 15 bases had no gene match. The CDR3 length is 19 residues. The germline gives CDR1 SGHVS, CDR2 FNYEAQ. DNA for the CDR3: TGTGCCAGCAGCGTAATACGGTCGCGACTAGCGGGGTTCACAGATACGCAGTATTTT. Its translation: CASSVIRSRLAGFTDTQYF.

The rearrangement links TRBV5-4 to TRBJ2-3, with 8 bases fitting TRBD2. V lost 5 bases and J lost 0; bases outside the gene matches: 14. The CDR3 spans 18 residues. The V gene's germline CDR1 is SGHNT and CDR2 YYREEE (reference sequence). CDR3 protein: CASRPGIAGRTSTDTQYF. The CDR3 DNA reads TGTGCCAGCAGGCCGGGGATAGCGGGGCGTACTAGCACAGATACGCAGTATTTT.

The chain is built from TRBV9 and TRBJ2-3, with 13 bases fitting TRBD2. In germline, CDR1 is SGDLS, CDR2 YYNGEE. The junction had 4 bases not matched to a gene; V was cut back by 0 bases and J by 0 bases. The CDR3 has 18 amino acids. The CDR3 sequence: CASSVGLAGGTSTDTQYF. CDR3 in DNA: TGTGCCAGCAGCGTAGGACTAGCGGGGGGTACTAGCACAGATACGCAGTATTTT.

The CDR3 coding sequence is TGTGCCAGCAGCTTAACGGGACTAGCGGGGGACGAGCAGTACTTC. Residues: CASSLTGLAGDEQYF. V usage is TRBV11-2 and J usage is TRBJ2-7; 14 nucleotides agree with TRBD2. Trimming at V came to 2 bases and at J to 5 bases, leaving 2 bases not matched to a gene. The CDR3 covers 15 residues. Germline V gives CDR1 SGHAT, CDR2 FQNNGV.

This clone was observed a few times. The rearrangement links TRBV7-9 to TRBJ1-2; D remains unclear. The CDR3 extends over 12 amino acids. From germline, CDR1 is SEHNR and CDR2 FQNEAQ (reference sequence). Trimming shortened V by 2 bases and J by 2 bases, and 3 bases separated the two germline ends. The CDR3 reads CASSLQNYGYTF. DNA for the CDR3: TGTGCCAGCAGCTTACAGAACTATGGCTACACCTTC.

The rearrangement uses TRBV30 and TRBJ2-7; 8 nucleotides line up with TRBD1. V dropped 5 bases and J dropped 4; count of bases not matched to a gene: 7. The CDR3 totals 13 residues. The germline V gene encodes CDR1 GTSNPN and CDR2 SVGIG (reference sequence). CDR3 sequence (DNA): TGTGCCTGGGCGACAGGGGTTAGGTACGAGCAGTACTTC. This encodes CAWATGVRYEQYF.

V usage is TRBV5-8 and J usage is TRBJ2-5, with TRBD2 identical over 12 bases. V shed 4 bases, J shed 5 bases, and the junction held 9 bases outside the gene matches. Germline V gives CDR1 SGHTS, CDR2 YDEGEE. The length of the CDR3 is 16 residues. This CDR3 reads CASSKGLAGKGETQYF. The CDR3 DNA is TGTGCCAGCAGCAAAGGACTAGCGGGGAAGGGGGAGACCCAGTACTTC.

CDR3 nucleotide sequence: TGTGCCAGCAGCGCCCTGATTGCGGGGGGGCGGGATGAGCAGTTCTTC. This translates into CASSALIAGGRDEQFF. This chain joins TRBV11-2 and TRBJ2-1; TRBD2 agrees at 9 bases. The CDR3 consists of 16 residues. V lost 5 bases, J lost 8 bases, and 13 bases stayed unmatched. In germline, CDR1 is SGHAT, CDR2 FQNNGV.

The chain is built from TRBV6-1 and TRBJ2-7; tentative D call: TRBD2 (5 bases). From germline, CDR1 is MNHNS and CDR2 SASEGT. The CDR3 contains 13 residues. Deletions cut 4 bases from V and 3 bases from J, with 10 bases between. CDR3 bases: TGTGCCAGCAGTGTCGAGGGTTACTACGAGCAGTACTTC. It specifies CASSVEGYYEQYF.

This clone has a single count. The chain employs TRBV18 and TRBJ1-4; D uncertain. This CDR3 has 17 residues. Germline V gene sequence: CDR1 KGHSH, CDR2 LQKENI. Trimming left V 3 bases short and J 2 bases short, with 16 bases between. The CDR3 DNA sequence: TGTGCCAGCTCACCCGCCTTGAGCGAGCGTACTAATGAAAAACTGTTTTTT. Amino acids: CASSPALSERTNEKLFF.

The V call is TRBV6-5, the J call TRBJ1-2; TRBD1 matches 8 bases. The CDR3 covers 13 residues. Trimming removed 6 bases from V and 5 bases from J; junction bases left unmatched: 5. The germline gives CDR1 MNHEY, CDR2 SVGAGI. This chain's CDR3 is CASSPDREYGYTF. The CDR3, as DNA: TGTGCCAGCAGCCCGGACAGGGAGTATGGCTACACCTTC.

On this clone: The sample carries other DNA sequences with the same CDR3. The gene calls are TRBV5-5 and TRBJ2-5; D might be TRBD2 (6 bases). V lost 0 bases, J lost 5 bases, and 17 bases lay in between. CDR3 length: 16 residues. Per germline, CDR1 SGHKS and CDR2 YYEKEE (reference sequence). Here the CDR3 DNA reads TGTGCCAGCAGCTTGGCGCTGGCAGGAGGGCGTGAGACCCAGTACTTC. Translation: CASSLALAGGRETQYF.

The chain carries TRBV11-2 and TRBJ2-1, with a possible D match to TRBD1 (6 bases). The CDR3 consists of 14 residues. Trimming pared 5 bases from V and 7 bases from J, leaving 15 bases between. The germline V gene encodes CDR1 SGHAT and CDR2 FQNNGV. The CDR3 protein is CASSRGQLPNEQFF. The CDR3 DNA follows: TGTGCCAGCAGCCGAGGACAGCTCCCGAATGAGCAGTTCTTC.

V is TRBV10-3 and J is TRBJ1-2; TRBD1 is a possible D gene (5 bases). V lost 2 bases to trimming and J lost 2 bases, with 12 bases between them. The CDR3 length is 15 residues. Looked up from germline, CDR1 is ENHRY and CDR2 is SYGVKD. The CDR3 reads CAISEPGGANYGYTF. The CDR3, as DNA: TGTGCCATCAGTGAGCCGGGGGGTGCCAACTATGGCTACACCTTC.

This chain connects TRBV6-5 to TRBJ2-5; 8 bases are shared with TRBD2. Matching the DNA end better, TRBJ2-7 makes the J call doubtful. Germline CDR1 reads MNHEY; CDR2 reads SVGAGI. CDR3 length: 13 residues. CDR3 nucleotide sequence: TGTGCCAGCAGTCGGGGGGGTGCCTACGAGCAGTACTTC. Protein sequence: CASSRGGAYEQYF.

In its sample, this clone was seen a few times. CDR3 residues: CASSLAPLAGDYEQYF. CDR3 in DNA: TGTGCCAGCAGCTTAGCGCCGCTAGCGGGGGACTACGAGCAGTACTTC. This chain connects TRBV7-2 to TRBJ2-7; 10 bases are a match to TRBD2. After removal of 0 bases from V and 3 bases from J, the junction contained 5 bases not matched to a gene. Germline CDR1 SGHTA, CDR2 FQGNSA. The CDR3 is 16 residues long.

With respect to this clone: Germline and junction disagree at one end, which may indicate a read error. The CDR3 sequence: CASSSDSGGEPDNEQFF. The CDR3 nucleotides are TGTGCTAGCAGCTCTGATAGCGGGGGGGAACCTGACAATGAGCAGTTCTTC. J is TRBJ2-1 and V is TRBV7-7; 11 bases match TRBD2. This CDR3 has 17 amino acids. The V gene's germline CDR1 is SSHAT and CDR2 FNYEAQ (reference sequence).

This chain links TRBV7-3 with TRBJ2-3, with D tentatively TRBD2 (6 bases). The CDR3 runs to 15 residues. V was trimmed by 3 bases and J by 1 base, leaving 11 bases between them. Germline-derived CDR1 and CDR2 are SGHTA and FQGTGA. CDR3: CASSLGGGGTDTQYF. The DNA of the CDR3 is TGTGCCAGCAGCTTGGGAGGCGGGGGCACAGATACGCAGTATTTT.